A selection of T cell receptor beta chains follows, all from one sample in a study of blood T cell repertoires in COVID-19. The method was immunoSEQ multiplex PCR; TCRdb's version includes in-frame clones alone and lacks a portion of them. The data hold around 470,000 clones, with about 90% observed a single time. Sequencing was carried out using PBMCs or T cells enriched from blood (not recorded which). The receptors come from a man between 18 and 35 years old who had recovered from COVID-19. CDR3s include the opening cysteine and the closing phenylalanine or tryptophan. Fields, in order: CDR3 length, D gene, V gene, clone size, J gene, CDR3 DNA, CDR3 protein. A D gene is named only where the DNA matches it firmly. Some rows mark clone size as missing; the rest say once, few, many or name a class of expanded clone.

13	NA	TRBV18	NA	TRBJ1-1	TGTGCCAGCTCGATAGACATGAACACTGAAGCTTTCTTT	CASSIDMNTEAFF
15	NA	TRBV4-2	NA	TRBJ1-5	TGTGCCAGCAGCCAAGATAGGCGGGGGCCCCAGCCCCAGCATTTT	CASSQDRRGPQPQHF
17	NA	TRBV25-1	NA	TRBJ1-1	TGTGCCAGCAGTGAATCTGCTTTGGGCAGCTTGAACACTGAAGCTTTCTTT	CASSESALGSLNTEAFF
16	NA	TRBV11-2	NA	TRBJ1-2	TGTGCCAGCAGCCTATATACAGGTTCCCCAGGTAGTGGCTACACCTTC	CASSLYTGSPGSGYTF
17	NA	TRBV10-1	once	TRBJ1-3	TGCGCCAGCAGGGGGGCCCCTCAGGGGAAGAGTGGAAACACCATATATTTT	CASRGAPQGKSGNTIYF
16	NA	TRBV4-1	NA	TRBJ2-1	TGCGCCAGCAGCCAAGTATTGGAGGTTTCGAACAATGAGCAGTTCTTC	CASSQVLEVSNNEQFF
15	NA	TRBV5-4	NA	TRBJ1-6	TGTGCCAGCAGCTTGTACTCCCTCCTTGGTTCACCCCTCCACTTT	CASSLYSLLGSPLHF
14	NA	TRBV19	once	TRBJ1-1	TGTGCCAGTATGGACGGGGGGCTGCGGACTGAAGCTTTCTTT	CASMDGGLRTEAFF
14	NA	TRBV27	NA	TRBJ1-1	TGTGCCAGCAGTTTTGGGTTAGCGGGGACTGAAGCTTTCTTT	CASSFGLAGTEAFF
18	TRBD2	TRBV3-1/TRBV3-2	NA	TRBJ2-3	TGTGCCAGCAGCCGCCAACACCCAACTAGCGGCAAGACAGATACGCAGTATTTT	CASSRQHPTSGKTDTQYF